These T cell receptor beta chains were read from a single sample in a study of CD8 T cells in ankylosing spondylitis. TCRdb redid the calling of the 5' RACE reads with MiXCR, one entry per CDR3 protein. The repertoire holds 300,000 to 400,000 distinct CDR3 sequences, with 11% as singletons. The specimen was blood, either unsorted or a sorted T cell fraction (not recorded which). All receptors derive from a female donor with ankylosing spondylitis or in good health (not recorded which). CDR3s include the opening cysteine and the closing phenylalanine or tryptophan. Fields, in order: CDR3 length, J gene, V gene, clone size, D gene, CDR3 protein, CDR3 DNA. The D gene is left open where the match is weak. Part of the rows lack a size; the others show once, few, many or a class for expanded clones.

16 TRBJ2-1 TRBV20-1 - TRBD2 CSAREKGLGWPHEQFF TGCAGTGCTAGGGAGAAGGGACTAGGATGGCCTCATGAGCAGTTCTTC
14 TRBJ2-1 TRBV12-3/TRBV12-4 many - CATGMFSSYNEQFF TGTGCCACTGGCATGTTCAGCTCCTACAATGAGCAGTTCTTC
12 TRBJ1-1 TRBV6-2/TRBV6-3 - - CASSGQGTEAFF TGTGCCAGCAGTGGTCAGGGGACTGAAGCTTTCTTT
19 TRBJ2-2 TRBV4-2 - TRBD2 CASTYYFQGGAANTGELFF TGTGCCAGCACATATTATTTCCAGGGAGGGGCCGCGAACACCGGGGAGCTGTTTTTT
16 TRBJ1-5 TRBV12-3/TRBV12-4 many - CASSLGLEGLGQPQHF TGTGCCAGCAGTTTAGGATTGGAGGGGTTGGGTCAGCCCCAGCATTTT
17 TRBJ2-3 TRBV7-8 many - CASSPRAAIGGTDTQYF TGTGCCAGCAGCCCTAGGGCGGCCATTGGGGGTACAGATACGCAGTATTTT
15 TRBJ2-1 TRBV28 few TRBD2 CASSQTSGRAGEQFF TGTGCCAGCAGCCAAACTAGCGGGAGGGCTGGTGAGCAGTTCTTC
15 TRBJ2-5 TRBV10-3 few - CAISESRKGPETQYF TGTGCCATCAGTGAGTCGCGGAAGGGGCCCGAGACCCAGTACTTC
16 TRBJ1-3 TRBV28 many - CASIEQNTLRGNTIYF TGTGCCAGCATTGAACAGAATACATTAAGGGGAAACACCATATATTTT
13 TRBJ1-1 TRBV18 few - CASSPWENTEAFF TGTGCCAGCTCACCGTGGGAGAACACTGAAGCTTTCTTT
15 TRBJ2-5 TRBV5-1 few - CASRPPGTNQETQYF TGCGCCAGCAGACCTCCCGGGACAAACCAAGAGACCCAGTACTTC
15 TRBJ2-7 TRBV5-1 - - CASSYTGTYTYEQYF TGCGCCAGCAGCTATACCGGGACCTATACCTACGAGCAGTACTTC
13 TRBJ2-1 TRBV21-1 many - CASSPKGRGEQFF TGTGCCAGCAGCCCTAAAGGGCGGGGAGAGCAGTTCTTC
12 TRBJ1-2 TRBV5-1 many - CASSQDDGGYTF TGCGCCAGCAGCCAGGACGACGGGGGCTACACCTTC
15 TRBJ2-5 TRBV12-3/TRBV12-4 many - CASSLALGGSETQYF TGTGCCAGCAGTTTAGCGCTAGGAGGATCGGAGACCCAGTACTTC
15 TRBJ2-1 TRBV12-5 - TRBD2 CASGLVRGGGNEQFF TGTGCTAGTGGTTTGGTACGGGGGGGTGGGAATGAGCAGTTCTTC
14 TRBJ2-5 TRBV5-1 - - CASTAGQYQETQYF TGCGCCAGCACTGCGGGACAGTACCAAGAGACCCAGTACTTC
15 TRBJ2-7 TRBV6-1 - TRBD1 CAIKKTGESSYEQYF TGTGCCATCAAAAAAACAGGGGAGAGCTCCTACGAGCAGTACTTC
14 TRBJ2-7 TRBV6-1 many - CASRNGGTSYEQYF TGTGCCAGCAGGAATGGAGGAACTTCCTACGAGCAGTACTTC
15 TRBJ2-1 TRBV5-1 few TRBD2 CASSLDSSGYNEQFF TGCGCCAGCAGCTTGGACTCTAGCGGCTACAATGAGCAGTTCTTC
12 TRBJ1-1 TRBV14 many - CASREDGTEAFF TGTGCCAGCAGGGAAGACGGAACTGAAGCTTTCTTT
15 TRBJ1-1 TRBV5-6 few - CASSMGVGGANEAFF TGTGCCAGCAGTATGGGGGTTGGAGGGGCCAATGAAGCTTTCTTT
14 TRBJ2-7 TRBV29-1 many - CSVRDRFKSYEQYF TGCAGCGTTCGCGACAGGTTTAAGTCCTACGAGCAGTACTTC
11 TRBJ1-1 TRBV12-3/TRBV12-4 many TRBD1 CASRQGIEAFF TGTGCCAGCAGACAGGGGATTGAAGCTTTCTTT
14 TRBJ2-5 TRBV5-1 many TRBD1 CASSRSTGDETQYF TGCGCCAGCAGCCGATCGACAGGGGATGAGACCCAGTACTTC
12 TRBJ2-1 TRBV3-1 few - CASLGLHNEQFF TGTGCCAGCTTAGGGCTCCACAATGAGCAGTTCTTC